This T cell receptor (beta chain) emerged from a study of CD8+ T cells in alopecia areata. Background on the study: Treated patients received severity scores based on the percentage of scalp area affected. Study conclusions and caveats: Tofacitinib significantly reduced both scalp clonality and expanded CD8+ clones among the top 100. With tofacitinib ongoing, many expanded lesional clones persisted in both scalp and blood. More clonal than normal scalp was lesional scalp, particularly alopecia totalis/universalis.

V lost 2 bases and J lost 6, with 8 bases in between. Germline loops: CDR1 KGHSH, CDR2 LQKENI. The CDR3 has 13 amino acids. Of note for this clone: Its antigen is unidentified.

The treatment is: oral pan-JAK inhibitor, 5-10 mg twice daily. Extraction of RNA preceded its reverse transcription into cDNA, which served as the sequencing template. Assay: immunoSEQ multiplex PCR; the TCRdb copy retains only in-frame clones and omits some. This table has around 120,000 clones, about 59% appearing once. The TCR sequence derives from a human donor with alopecia areata. Sequencing used CD4+ T cells sorted from blood, obtained at week 4, from a patient treated with tofacitinib. The V and J genes are TRBV18 and TRBJ1-5; no clear D. This CDR3 is CASSPDGTQPQHF. The DNA of the CDR3 is TGTGCCAGCTCACCAGACGGCACTCAGCCCCAGCATTTT. Variable domain in full (rest from reference TRBV18 and TRBJ1-5): NAGVMQNPRHLVRRRGQEARLRCSPMKGHSHVYWYRQLPEEGLKFMVYLQKENIIDESGMPKERFSAEFPKEGPSILRIQQVVRGDSAAYFCASSPDGTQPQHFGDGTRLSIL.